This passage covers 7 T cell receptor beta chains from one sample sequenced in a study of T cells in Graves' hyperthyroidism and ophthalmopathy. There were TCR beta CDR3 regions amplified from RNA transcripts. First-round RT-PCR targeting the TCR CDR3 was performed with the HTBI primer set. TCRdb called the multiplex PCR reads again in MiXCR, with one record for every CDR3 protein. The table lists about 300,000 distinct CDR3 sequences, around a fifth of them singletons. Sequencing was carried out using blood. The receptors originated from a man aged 50-60 years with Graves' ophthalmopathy.

This clonotype was detected ten times or more. V usage is TRBV14 and J usage is TRBJ1-1; TRBD1 might be the D (6 bases). Germline V gives CDR1 SGHDN, CDR2 FVKESK. This CDR3 is 20 amino acids long. V was shortened by 0 bases and J by 2 bases, with 25 bases between the two germline ends. CDR3 sequence (DNA): TGTGCCAGCAGCCAAGACCGGACAGTTTTACCACTGGGACCCAACACTGAAGCTTTCTTT. It yields the protein CASSQDRTVLPLGPNTEAFF.

This chain links TRBV5-4 with TRBJ2-1, with 12 bases aligning to TRBD2. Germline V gene sequence: CDR1 SGHNT, CDR2 YYREEE (reference sequence). V gave up 5 bases and J gave up 7 bases; unmatched junction bases: 10. This CDR3 is 16 amino acids long. CDR3 in amino acids: CASRQGTTSGSNEQFF. CDR3 coding DNA: TGTGCCAGCAGACAAGGGACGACTAGCGGGAGTAATGAGCAGTTCTTC.

This chain connects TRBV28 to TRBJ2-7; 12 bases fit TRBD2. CDR1 MDHEN and CDR2 SYDVKM come from the germline V gene. The CDR3 has 15 amino acids. The trim removed 4 bases at V and 10 bases at J, leaving 11 bases unmatched. The CDR3 nucleotides read TGTGCCAGCAGTTCTCTAGCGGGAGGGCCTGGCGATCAGTACTTC. It encodes CASSSLAGGPGDQYF.

Only a few counts were recorded for this clonotype. The V gene is TRBV5-1, the J gene TRBJ1-1; no firm D call. V was trimmed by 0 bases and J by 2 bases, leaving 11 bases between them. Germline CDR1 reads SGHRS; CDR2 reads YFSETQ. The CDR3 consists of 15 residues. CDR3 amino acids: CASSLEAGLNTEAFF. As DNA, the CDR3 is TGCGCCAGCAGCTTGGAGGCAGGATTAAACACTGAAGCTTTCTTT.

At least ten counts were recorded for this clonotype. One end of the junction does not line up with germline, which may come from a read error. This chain connects TRBV20-1 to TRBJ2-1; weak D call: TRBD1 (7 bases). Germline V gene lookup returns CDR1 DFQATT and CDR2 SNEGSKA (reference sequence). This CDR3 has 12 amino acids. The CDR3 spells CSARETGREQFF. The DNA of the CDR3 is TGCAGTGCGAGAGAGACAGGGAGGGAGCAGTTCTTC.

This clonotype showed up many times. The chain couples TRBV11-2 to TRBJ2-2; D perhaps matches TRBD1 (6 bases). This CDR3 comprises 15 residues. Germline-derived CDR1 and CDR2 are SGHAT and FQNNGV. Trimming took off 1 base at V and 5 bases at J, with 11 bases between the two ends. The CDR3 DNA reads TGTGCCAGCAGCTTAGGATCTCAGGGGACCGGGGAGCTGTTTTTT. Translation: CASSLGSQGTGELFF.

The chain links TRBV24-1 to TRBJ2-2; no clear D gene. The V gene's germline CDR1 is KGHDR and CDR2 SFDVKD. V dropped 8 bases and J dropped 2 bases, with 8 bases sitting between them. The CDR3 totals 13 residues. The CDR3 DNA reads as TGTGCCACCACTGGGTCCAACACCGGGGAGCTGTTTTTT. It translates to CATTGSNTGELFF.